Below, one TCR beta chain is given with its context. This entry belongs to a study of blood T cell repertoires in COVID-19. The data were produced by immunoSEQ multiplex PCR, yet TCRdb's version contains in-frame clones alone and is incomplete. The sample includes 140,000 to 150,000 clones, roughly 79% of them seen just once. The receptor was derived from a woman aged 60-75 years with acute or convalescent COVID-19. Material: peripheral blood.

The CDR3 DNA follows: TGTGCCAGTCCCTCCCGGGGTACCGGGGAGCTGTTTTTT. Translating gives CASPSRGTGELFF. The chain has TRBV19 and TRBJ2-2; a weak D match, TRBD2 (5 bases). Germline V CDR1 and CDR2: LNHDA, SQIVND (reference sequence). With 8 bases removed from V and 5 bases from J, the gap between germline ends came to 12 bases. CDR3 length: 13 residues.